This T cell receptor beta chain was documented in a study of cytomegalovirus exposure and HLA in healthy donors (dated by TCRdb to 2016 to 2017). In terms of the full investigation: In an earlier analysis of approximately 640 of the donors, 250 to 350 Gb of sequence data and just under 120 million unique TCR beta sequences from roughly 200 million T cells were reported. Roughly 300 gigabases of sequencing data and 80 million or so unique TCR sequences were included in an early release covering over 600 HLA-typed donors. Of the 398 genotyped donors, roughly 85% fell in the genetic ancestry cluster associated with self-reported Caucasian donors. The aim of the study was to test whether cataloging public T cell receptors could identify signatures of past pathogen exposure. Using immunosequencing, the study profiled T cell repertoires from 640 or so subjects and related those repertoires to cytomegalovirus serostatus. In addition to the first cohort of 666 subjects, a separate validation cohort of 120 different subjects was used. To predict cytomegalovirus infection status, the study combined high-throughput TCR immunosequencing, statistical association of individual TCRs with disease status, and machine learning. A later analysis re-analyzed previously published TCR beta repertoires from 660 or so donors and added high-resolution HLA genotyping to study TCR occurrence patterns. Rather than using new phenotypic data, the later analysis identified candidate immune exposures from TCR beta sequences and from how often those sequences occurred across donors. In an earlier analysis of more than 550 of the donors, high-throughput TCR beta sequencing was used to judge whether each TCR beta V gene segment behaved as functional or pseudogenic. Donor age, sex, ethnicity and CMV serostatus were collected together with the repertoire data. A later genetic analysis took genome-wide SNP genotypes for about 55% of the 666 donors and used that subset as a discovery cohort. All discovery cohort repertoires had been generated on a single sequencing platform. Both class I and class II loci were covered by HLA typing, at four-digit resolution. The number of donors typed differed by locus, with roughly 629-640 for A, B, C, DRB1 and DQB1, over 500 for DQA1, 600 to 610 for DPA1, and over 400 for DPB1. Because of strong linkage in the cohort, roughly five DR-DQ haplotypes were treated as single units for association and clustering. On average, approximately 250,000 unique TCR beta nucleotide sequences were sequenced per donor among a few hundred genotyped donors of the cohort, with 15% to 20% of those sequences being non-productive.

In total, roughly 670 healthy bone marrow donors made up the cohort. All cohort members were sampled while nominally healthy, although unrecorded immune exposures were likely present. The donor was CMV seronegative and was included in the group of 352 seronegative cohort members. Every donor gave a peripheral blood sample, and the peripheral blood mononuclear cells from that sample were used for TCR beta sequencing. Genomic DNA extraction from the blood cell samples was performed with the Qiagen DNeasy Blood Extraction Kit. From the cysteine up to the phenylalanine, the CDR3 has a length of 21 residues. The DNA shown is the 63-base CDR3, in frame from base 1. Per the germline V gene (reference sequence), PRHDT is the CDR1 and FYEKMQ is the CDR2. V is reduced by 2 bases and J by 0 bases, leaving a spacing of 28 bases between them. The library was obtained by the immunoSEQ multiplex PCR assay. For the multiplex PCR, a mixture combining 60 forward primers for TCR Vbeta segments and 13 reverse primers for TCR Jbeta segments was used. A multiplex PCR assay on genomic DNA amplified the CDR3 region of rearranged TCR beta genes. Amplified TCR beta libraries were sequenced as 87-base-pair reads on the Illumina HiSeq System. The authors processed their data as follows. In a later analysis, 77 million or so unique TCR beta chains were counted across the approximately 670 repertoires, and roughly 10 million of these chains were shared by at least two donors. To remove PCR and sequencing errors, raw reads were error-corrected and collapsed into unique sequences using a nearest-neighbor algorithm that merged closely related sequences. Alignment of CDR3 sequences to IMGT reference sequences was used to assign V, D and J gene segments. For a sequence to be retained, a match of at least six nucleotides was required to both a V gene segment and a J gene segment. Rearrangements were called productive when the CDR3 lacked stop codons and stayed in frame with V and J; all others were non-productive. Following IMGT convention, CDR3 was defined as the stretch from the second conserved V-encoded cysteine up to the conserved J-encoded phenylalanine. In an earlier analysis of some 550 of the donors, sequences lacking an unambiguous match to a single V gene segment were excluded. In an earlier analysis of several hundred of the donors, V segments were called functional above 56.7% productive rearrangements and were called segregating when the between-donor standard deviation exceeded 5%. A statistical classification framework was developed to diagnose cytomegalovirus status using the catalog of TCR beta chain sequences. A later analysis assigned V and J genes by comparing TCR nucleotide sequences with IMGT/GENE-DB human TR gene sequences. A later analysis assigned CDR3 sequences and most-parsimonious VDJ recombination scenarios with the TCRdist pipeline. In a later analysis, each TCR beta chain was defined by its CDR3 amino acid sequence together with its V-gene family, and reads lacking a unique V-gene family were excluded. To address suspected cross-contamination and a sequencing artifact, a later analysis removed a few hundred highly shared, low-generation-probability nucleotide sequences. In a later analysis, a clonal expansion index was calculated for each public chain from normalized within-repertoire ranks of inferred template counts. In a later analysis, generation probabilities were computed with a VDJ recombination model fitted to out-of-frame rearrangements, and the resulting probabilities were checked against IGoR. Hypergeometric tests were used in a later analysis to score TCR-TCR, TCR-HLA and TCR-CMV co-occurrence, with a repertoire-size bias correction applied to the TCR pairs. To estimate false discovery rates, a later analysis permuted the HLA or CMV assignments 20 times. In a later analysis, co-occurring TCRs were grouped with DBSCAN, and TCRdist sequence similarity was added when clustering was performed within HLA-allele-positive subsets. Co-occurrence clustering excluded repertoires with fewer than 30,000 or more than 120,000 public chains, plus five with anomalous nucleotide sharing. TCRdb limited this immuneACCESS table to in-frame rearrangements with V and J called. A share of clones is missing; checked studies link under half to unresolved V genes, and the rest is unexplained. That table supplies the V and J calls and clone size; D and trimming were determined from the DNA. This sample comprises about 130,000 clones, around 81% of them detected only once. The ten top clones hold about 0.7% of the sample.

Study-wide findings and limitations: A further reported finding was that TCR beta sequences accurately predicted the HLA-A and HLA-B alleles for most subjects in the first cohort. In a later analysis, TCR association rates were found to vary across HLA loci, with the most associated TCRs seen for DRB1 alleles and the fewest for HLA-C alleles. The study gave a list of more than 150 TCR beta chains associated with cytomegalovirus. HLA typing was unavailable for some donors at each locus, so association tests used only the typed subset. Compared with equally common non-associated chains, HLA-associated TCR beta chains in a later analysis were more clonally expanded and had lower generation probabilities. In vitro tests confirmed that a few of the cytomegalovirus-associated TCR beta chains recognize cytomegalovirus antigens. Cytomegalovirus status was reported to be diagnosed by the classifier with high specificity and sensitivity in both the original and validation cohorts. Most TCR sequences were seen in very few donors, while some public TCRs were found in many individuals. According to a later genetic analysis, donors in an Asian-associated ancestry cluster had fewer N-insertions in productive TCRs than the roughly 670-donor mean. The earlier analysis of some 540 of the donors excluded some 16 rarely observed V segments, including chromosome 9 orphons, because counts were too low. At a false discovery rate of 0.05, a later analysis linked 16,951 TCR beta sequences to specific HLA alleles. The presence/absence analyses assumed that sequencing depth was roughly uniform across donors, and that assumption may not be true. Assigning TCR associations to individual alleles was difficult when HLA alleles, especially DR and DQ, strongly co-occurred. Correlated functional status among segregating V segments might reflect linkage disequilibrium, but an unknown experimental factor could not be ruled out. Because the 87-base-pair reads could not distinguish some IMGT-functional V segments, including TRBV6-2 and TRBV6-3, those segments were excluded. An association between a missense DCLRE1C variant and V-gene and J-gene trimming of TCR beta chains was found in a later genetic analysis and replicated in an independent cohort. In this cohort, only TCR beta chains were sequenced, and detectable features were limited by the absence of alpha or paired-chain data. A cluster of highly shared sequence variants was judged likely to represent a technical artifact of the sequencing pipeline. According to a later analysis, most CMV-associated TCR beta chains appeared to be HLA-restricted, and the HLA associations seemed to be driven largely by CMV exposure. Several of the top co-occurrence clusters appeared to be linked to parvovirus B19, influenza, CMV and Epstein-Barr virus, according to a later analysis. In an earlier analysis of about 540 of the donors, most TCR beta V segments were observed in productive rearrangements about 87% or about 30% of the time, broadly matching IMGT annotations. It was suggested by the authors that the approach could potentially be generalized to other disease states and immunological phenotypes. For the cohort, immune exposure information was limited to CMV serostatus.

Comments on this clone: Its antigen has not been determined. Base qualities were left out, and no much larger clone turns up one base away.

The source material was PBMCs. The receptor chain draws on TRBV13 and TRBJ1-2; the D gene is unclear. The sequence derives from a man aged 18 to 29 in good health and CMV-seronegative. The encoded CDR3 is CASSLRGVDRLQPSSNYGYTF. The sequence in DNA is TGTGCCAGCAGCTTAAGAGGCGTAGACCGTCTACAGCCTAGCTCTAACTATGGCTACACCTTC.